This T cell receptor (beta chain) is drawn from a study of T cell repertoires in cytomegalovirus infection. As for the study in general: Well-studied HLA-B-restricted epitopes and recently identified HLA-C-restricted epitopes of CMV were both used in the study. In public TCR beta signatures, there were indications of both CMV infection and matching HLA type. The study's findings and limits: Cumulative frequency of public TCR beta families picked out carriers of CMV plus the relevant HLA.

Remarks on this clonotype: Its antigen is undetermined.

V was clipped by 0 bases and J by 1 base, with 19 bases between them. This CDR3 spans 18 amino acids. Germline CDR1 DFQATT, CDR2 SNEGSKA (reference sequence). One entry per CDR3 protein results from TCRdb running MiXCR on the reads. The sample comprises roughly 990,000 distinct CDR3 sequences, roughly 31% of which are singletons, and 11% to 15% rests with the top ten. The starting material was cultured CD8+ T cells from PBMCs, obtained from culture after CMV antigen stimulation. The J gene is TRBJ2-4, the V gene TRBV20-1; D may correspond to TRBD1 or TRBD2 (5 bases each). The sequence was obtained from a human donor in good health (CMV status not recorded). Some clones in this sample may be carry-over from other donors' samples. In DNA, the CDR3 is TGCAGTGCTAGAGATTCCTTCGTGGTCAGGGAGGCCAAAAACATTCAGTACTTC. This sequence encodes CSARDSFVVREAKNIQYF.